These 28 T cell receptor beta chains share one sample of origin, sequenced in a study of T cells in Graves' hyperthyroidism and ophthalmopathy. It was RNA transcripts that yielded the amplified TCR beta CDR3 regions. TCR CDR3 regions were first amplified by RT-PCR with HTBI primers. TCRdb reprocessed the multiplex PCR reads with MiXCR, giving one entry per CDR3 protein. The sample comprises hundreds of thousands of distinct CDR3 sequences, roughly 13% of which are singletons, and about 9.1% rests with the top ten. Sequenced sample: blood. These receptors originate from a woman aged 18 to 35 with Graves' hyperthyroidism.

This clonotype was detected many times. The rearrangement joins TRBV11-2 to TRBJ2-3, with 10 bases lining up with TRBD1. This CDR3 contains 14 residues. After removal of 1 base from V and 5 bases from J, the junction contained 0 bases not matched to a gene. Germline V gene lookup returns CDR1 SGHAT and CDR2 FQNNGV. CDR3 nucleotide sequence: TGTGCCAGCAGCTTAGGGACAGGGGGAGATACGCAGTATTTT. This gives the protein CASSLGTGGDTQYF.

This clonotype was counted ten times or more. The V gene is TRBV2, the J gene TRBJ2-7; 7 bases agree with TRBD2. This CDR3 has 12 residues. CDR1 is SNHLY, CDR2 FYNNEI, per germline. Trimming took 10 bases from V and 7 from J; bases not matched to a gene: 10. The CDR3 region has the DNA TGTGCCACCACTCTTCGAGCGGGGGAGCAGTACTTC. Translating gives CATTLRAGEQYF.

This chain connects TRBV5-1 to TRBJ1-2; D ambiguous. Between the trimmed V and J ends, which lost 3 bases and 5 bases, there was a span of 11 bases. The germline V gene encodes CDR1 SGHRS and CDR2 YFSETQ. CDR3 length equals 13 residues. The CDR3 coding sequence is TGCGCCAGCAGCTACAATGCCCGGTATGGCTACACCTTC. Translated, it gives CASSYNARYGYTF.

There are many counts of this clonotype. The chain carries TRBV2 and TRBJ1-4; 8 nucleotides agree with TRBD1. The CDR3 runs to 12 residues. V shed 4 bases and J 8 bases; nucleotides not matched to a gene: 0. The germline gives CDR1 SNHLY, CDR2 FYNNEI. As DNA, the CDR3 is TGTGCCAGCAGTGGACAGGGGGAAAAACTGTTTTTT. Translating it yields CASSGQGEKLFF.

This clonotype was seen only a few times. The V and J genes are TRBV19 and TRBJ2-1; 13 positions match TRBD2. V trimming: 3 bases; J trimming: 4 bases; junction bases outside the gene matches: 9. Looked up from germline, CDR1 is LNHDA and CDR2 is SQIVND (reference sequence). This CDR3 region has 18 residues. CDR3 loop: CASSIVPSGLAGYNEQFF. As DNA, the CDR3 is TGTGCCAGTAGTATCGTTCCGTCGGGACTAGCGGGATACAATGAGCAGTTCTTC.

This clonotype was seen at least ten times. The V and J genes are TRBV6-5 and TRBJ2-7, with D hard to call. CDR1 and CDR2 (germline): MNHEY, SVGAGI. V was cut by 2 bases and J by 1 base, with 9 bases left in between. The CDR3 covers 14 residues. The CDR3 nucleotides are TGTGCCAGCAGTTACGCGGCAGGATCCTACGAGCAGTACTTC. Translated: CASSYAAGSYEQYF.

This clonotype was counted many times. J is TRBJ1-6 and V is TRBV6-2 or TRBV6-3; no definite D call. The CDR3 covers 16 residues. Germline lookup yields CDR1 MNHEY and CDR2 SVGEGT. Trimming shortened V by 4 bases and J by 5 bases, and 15 bases separated the two germline ends. In DNA form, the CDR3 reads TGTGCCAGCAGTTTTCCCTCGGACGGGGATAATTCACCCCTCCACTTT. This gives the protein CASSFPSDGDNSPLHF.

On this clonotype itself: The CDR3 end shows no conserved phenylalanine or tryptophan, and so a read error is likely. The genes are TRBV2 and TRBJ1-2, with D unresolved. This CDR3 contains 14 residues. V dropped 6 bases and J dropped 2 bases, with 13 bases sitting between them. Germline CDR1 and CDR2: SNHLY and FYNNEI. This CDR3 is CASSLAAENYGYTC. The CDR3 region has the DNA TGTGCCAGCAGCCTGGCGGCAGAAAACTATGGCTACACCTGC.

On this clonotype: A much larger clone lies a single base off, so this may be a read error. V is TRBV20-1 and J is TRBJ1-5; no reliable D call. Per germline, CDR1 DFQATT and CDR2 SNEGSKA (reference sequence). V gave up 3 bases and J gave up 7 bases, with 13 bases separating them. The length of the CDR3 is 13 residues. CDR3 in DNA: TGCAGTGCTAGCCCGGGGTCGGGGCAGCCCCAGCATTTT. Translation: CSASPGSGQPQHF.

CDR3 protein: CASSLLSRASQETQYF. CDR3 DNA sequence: TGTGCCAGCAGCCTCCTTTCGCGGGCCAGCCAAGAGACCCAGTACTTC. The chain has TRBV7-8 and TRBJ2-5; possibly TRBD2 for D (5 bases). Per germline, CDR1 SGHVS and CDR2 FQNEAQ. V dropped 5 bases and J dropped 1 base, with 17 bases sitting between them. The CDR3 covers 16 residues.

J is TRBJ2-1 and V is TRBV7-9; D is uncertain. Looked up from germline, CDR1 is SEHNR and CDR2 is FQNEAQ (reference sequence). CDR3 length equals 16 residues. With 4 bases removed from V and 4 bases from J, the gap between germline ends came to 17 bases. For the CDR3, the DNA is TGTGCCAGCAGCTCGATGAGTCTCACGGCTTACAATGAGCAGTTCTTC. This codes for CASSSMSLTAYNEQFF. The full variable domain, completed using reference TRBV7-9 and TRBJ2-1, is DTGVSQNPRHKITKRGQNVTFRCDPISEHNRLYWYRQTLGQGPEFLTYFQNEAQLEKSRLLSDRFSAERPKGSFSTLEIQRTEQGDSAMYLCASSSMSLTAYNEQFFGPGTRLTVL.

There are many counts of this clonotype. V usage is TRBV20-1 and J usage is TRBJ1-1, with D hard to call. The CDR3 spans 13 residues. The germline gives CDR1 DFQATT, CDR2 SNEGSKA (reference sequence). Trimming stripped 4 bases from V and 2 bases from J, with 11 bases between. The CDR3 bases are TGCAGTGCTATACTCGACGGTAACACTGAAGCTTTCTTT. Translation: CSAILDGNTEAFF.

The DNA for the CDR3 is TGCGCCAGCAGCTTGGAGGCAGCCTATGGCTACACCTTC. Translation: CASSLEAAYGYTF. This chain links TRBV5-1 with TRBJ1-2; no firm D call. The germline V gene has CDR1 SGHRS and CDR2 YFSETQ. The CDR3 loop spans 13 amino acids. Trimming left V 0 bases short and J 4 bases short, with 7 bases between. Combining the CDR3 with reference TRBV5-1 and TRBJ1-2 gives the whole variable domain KAGVTQTPRYLIKTRGQQVTLSCSPISGHRSVSWYQQTPGQGLQFLFEYFSETQRNKGNFPGRFSGRQFSNSRSEMNVSTLELGDSALYLCASSLEAAYGYTFGSGTRLTVV.

This clonotype occurred many times. The rearrangement links TRBV7-2 to TRBJ1-5, with D perhaps matching TRBD1 (5 bases). The CDR3 loop spans 15 amino acids. V lost 6 bases and J lost 4, with 16 bases in between. CDR1 and CDR2 (germline): SGHTA, FQGNSA. CDR3: CASSYQGFLNQPQHF. CDR3 nucleotides: TGTGCCAGCAGTTACCAGGGTTTTCTGAATCAGCCCCAGCATTTT.

This clonotype was seen a few times. The chain carries TRBV7-9 and TRBJ2-7; 12 positions agree with TRBD2. Trimming removed 4 bases from V and 1 base from J; junction bases left unmatched: 8. In germline, CDR1 is SEHNR, CDR2 FQNEAQ (reference sequence). The CDR3 extends over 17 amino acids. CDR3 nucleotides: TGTGCCAGCAGCTCCACGACTAGCGGGAGATGGTCCTACGAGCAGTACTTC. Encoded protein: CASSSTTSGRWSYEQYF.

The sample holds many counts of this clonotype. The V gene is TRBV5-1, the J gene TRBJ2-7, with TRBD1 matching 11 bases. Trimming took 1 base from V and 5 from J; bases not matched to a gene: 8. Per germline, CDR1 SGHRS and CDR2 YFSETQ. CDR3 size: 16 residues. The CDR3 loop reads CASSLTPGQGADEQYF. The CDR3 coding sequence is TGCGCCAGCAGCTTGACTCCAGGACAGGGGGCCGACGAGCAGTACTTC.

At least ten counts were recorded for this clonotype. The chain combines TRBV6-2 or TRBV6-3 with TRBJ1-5; perhaps TRBD1 as D (5 bases). V lost 7 bases and J lost 5, with 12 bases in between. This CDR3 is built from 13 residues. CDR1 is MNHEY and CDR2 is SVGEGT in the germline V gene. In nucleotides, the CDR3 is TGTGCCAGCAAAGAGGGGCCCGATCAGCCCCAGCATTTT. Translation: CASKEGPDQPQHF.

This clonotype was seen many times. The rearrangement joins TRBV7-9 to TRBJ2-1; no firm D call. The CDR3 has 12 residues. Trimming shortened V by 5 bases and J by 5 bases, and 7 bases separated the two germline ends. Germline CDR1 is SEHNR and CDR2 is FQNEAQ (reference sequence). CDR3 amino acids: CASSDFNNEQFF. CDR3 sequence (DNA): TGTGCCAGCAGCGACTTTAACAATGAGCAGTTCTTC. The full variable domain, rest sourced from reference TRBV7-9 and TRBJ2-1, is DTGVSQNPRHKITKRGQNVTFRCDPISEHNRLYWYRQTLGQGPEFLTYFQNEAQLEKSRLLSDRFSAERPKGSFSTLEIQRTEQGDSAMYLCASSDFNNEQFFGPGTRLTVL.

This clonotype was seen more than once but under ten times. The rearrangement links TRBV7-9 to TRBJ1-1; 7 bases are shared with TRBD1. CDR3 length: 13 residues. Germline CDR1 and CDR2: SEHNR and FQNEAQ (reference sequence). The V gene end was trimmed by 4 bases and the J gene end by 11 bases; junction bases not matched to a gene: 10. As DNA, the CDR3 is TGTGCCAGCAGCTCGACAGGGAGAGATAAGGCTTTCTTT. Translating gives CASSSTGRDKAFF.

This clonotype was seen many times. The rearrangement joins TRBV4-2 to TRBJ2-7, with D tentatively TRBD2 (5 bases). The length of the CDR3 is 15 residues. Germline V gene data show CDR1 as LGHNA and CDR2 as YNFKEQ. Trimming cost V 0 bases and J 5 bases, with 14 bases left between them. The CDR3 spells CASSQDRLGGNEQYF. The CDR3 nucleotides read TGTGCCAGCAGCCAAGATAGGCTAGGAGGCAACGAGCAGTACTTC.

The table lists this clonotype with many counts. The chain uses TRBV6-1 and TRBJ2-2; D possibly uses TRBD1 or TRBD2 (5 bases each). CDR3 size: 15 residues. Germline V gives CDR1 MNHNS, CDR2 SASEGT. V lost 5 bases, J lost 6 bases, and 16 bases lay in between. CDR3 in amino acids: CASSTGTLGAGELFF. The CDR3 region has the DNA TGTGCCAGCAGTACCGGGACCCTCGGCGCCGGGGAGCTGTTTTTT.

This clonotype was detected many times. V gene TRBV20-1 combines with J gene TRBJ2-3; the match to TRBD2 covers 7 bases. The CDR3 has 16 residues. From germline, CDR1 is DFQATT and CDR2 SNEGSKA (reference sequence). The V gene end was trimmed by 2 bases and the J gene end by 6 bases; junction bases not matched to a gene: 14. In DNA, the CDR3 is TGCAGTGCTAGACCCCCCGGGGGAGGGCGAAAGGATACGCAGTATTTT. Its translation is CSARPPGGGRKDTQYF.

In this sample, this clonotype turned up a few times. The chain has TRBV6-2 or TRBV6-3 and TRBJ2-4; a possible D gene is TRBD2 (6 bases). V shed 5 bases and J shed 1 base, with 15 bases lying between them. CDR1 and CDR2 from the germline V gene are MNHEY and SVGEGT. This CDR3 is built from 16 residues. Here the CDR3 reads CASSILGGRAKNIQYF. CDR3 DNA: TGTGCCAGCAGTATACTCGGGGGACGGGCCAAAAACATTCAGTACTTC.

In this sample, this clonotype turned up many times. The CDR3 nucleotides read TGTGCCAGCAGTACCCCACTTTATGAACCGGGTGGCGAGCAGTACTTC. Residues: CASSTPLYEPGGEQYF. The chain couples TRBV27 to TRBJ2-7, with D unclear. V was clipped by 5 bases and J by 6 bases, with 23 bases between them. CDR3 size: 16 residues. From germline, CDR1 is MNHEY and CDR2 SMNVEV (reference sequence).

This clonotype showed up many times. V and J are TRBV2 and TRBJ2-1; 8 nucleotides line up with TRBD1. Germline assignment: CDR1 SNHLY and CDR2 FYNNEI. The CDR3 spans 15 residues. The junction had 10 bases not matched to a gene; V was cut back by 4 bases and J by 8 bases. CDR3 sequence (DNA): TGTGCCAGCAGTGGACTACAGGGGGGAATGGATGAGCAGTTCTTC. It yields the protein CASSGLQGGMDEQFF.

The CDR3 coding sequence is TGTGCCAGCAGCTTGGTGGGGCGGCGAAACTATGGCTACACCTTC. Protein: CASSLVGRRNYGYTF. V usage is TRBV5-5 and J usage is TRBJ1-2; weak D call: TRBD1 (5 bases). V was clipped by 0 bases and J by 2 bases, with 11 bases between them. The CDR3 extends over 15 amino acids. From germline, CDR1 is SGHKS and CDR2 YYEKEE (reference sequence). The whole variable domain, remainder taken from reference TRBV5-5 and TRBJ1-2, is DAGVTQSPTHLIKTRGQQVTLRCSPISGHKSVSWYQQVLGQGPQFIFQYYEKEERGRGNFPDRFSARQFPNYSSELNVNALLLGDSALYLCASSLVGRRNYGYTFGSGTRLTVV.

This clonotype was found many times. This chain links TRBV18 with TRBJ2-3, with TRBD2 identical over 12 bases. Trimming cost V 0 bases and J 6 bases; bases outside gene matches: 4. This CDR3 contains 16 residues. The germline CDR1 and CDR2 sequences are KGHSH and LQKENI. This CDR3 is CASSPPTSGGGDTQYF. DNA of the CDR3: TGTGCCAGCTCACCACCGACTAGCGGGGGTGGGGATACGCAGTATTTT.

This clonotype was counted at least ten times. V gene TRBV7-8 combines with J gene TRBJ1-1, with unresolved D. Germline CDR1 and CDR2: SGHVS and FQNEAQ. The CDR3 totals 12 residues. V lost 10 bases to trimming and J lost 0 bases, with 9 bases between them. Here the CDR3 reads CATGKVNTEAFF. The DNA of the CDR3 is TGTGCCACCGGGAAGGTGAACACTGAAGCTTTCTTT.